This T cell receptor (beta chain) was obtained from a study of CD8+CD57+ T cells in acquired aplastic anemia. About the study: DNA from sorted CD4+ and CD8+ cells averaged around 3.5 ug.

Germline values: CDR1 SGHRS, CDR2 YFSETQ. The CDR3 totals 16 residues. Deletions cut 4 bases from V and 3 bases from J, with 20 bases between. Genomic DNA was employed as the template in profiling TCR beta VDJ and CDR3. TCRdb independently ran MiXCR on the reads; one entry per CDR3 protein. The sample holds about 270,000 distinct CDR3 sequences, roughly three fifths seen once. Of note for this clonotype: Its antigen is not identified.

General study points: The CD8+ Simpson's diversity of patients and controls was not significantly different. Both patients and controls carried the same twenty-nine CD8+ CDR3 sequences.

The rearrangement joins TRBV5-1 to TRBJ2-7; D possibly corresponds to TRBD1 (5 bases). The sequence was collected from a human donor with severe aplastic anemia or a healthy control (not recorded which). The sequenced sample was sorted CD4+, CD8+, or CD8+CD57+ T cells (not recorded which) from PBMCs. CDR3 sequence reads: CASSGTSGKVDYEQYF. CDR3 nucleotides: TGCGCCAGCAGCGGAACGTCAGGGAAAGTCGACTACGAGCAGTACTTC.